This T cell receptor (beta chain) was found in a study of cytomegalovirus exposure and HLA in healthy donors. Study-wide results and caveats: It was confirmed in vitro that three of the CMV-associated chains were specific for CMV antigens. At a 0.05 false discovery rate, a later analysis found 18,000 or so TCR beta sequences to be associated with HLA alleles. With later analysis, a missense DCLRE1C variant became linked to TCR beta V- and J-gene trimming.

This clone is a singleton in its sample. Its antigen is not identified. PCR used 60 Vbeta primers and 13 Jbeta primers. Assay: immunoSEQ multiplex PCR; the TCRdb copy retains only in-frame clones and omits some. The repertoire has roughly 150,000 clones, more than 80% of them found once; the top ten carry 2.4%. Trimming took off 0 bases at V and 3 bases at J, with 12 bases between the two ends. This CDR3 has 15 residues. Germline assignment: CDR1 SGHRS and CDR2 YFSETQ. The chain uses TRBV5-1 and TRBJ2-5; D is possibly TRBD1 (6 bases). The TCR originated in a male donor in good health and CMV-seronegative. Sequencing input: PBMCs. CDR3: CASSLGGRVEETQYF. The CDR3, as DNA: TGCGCCAGCAGCTTGGGGGGGCGTGTGGAAGAGACCCAGTACTTC.